The 27 T cell receptor beta chains below come from one sample, sequenced in a study of blood T cells in healthy people across ages. The use of a sample-barcoded 5' primer and a J-beta primer mix characterized a second PCR of roughly 7 to 12 cycles. TCRdb reprocessed the 5' RACE reads with MiXCR, giving one entry per CDR3 protein. The sample lists about 1,400,000 distinct CDR3 sequences; almost 60% were seen once. Material: blood. These receptors came from a man aged 18-30 years in good health.

This clonotype was seen a handful of times. The chain carries TRBV7-2 and TRBJ2-1; D gene ambiguous. This CDR3 contains 17 residues. Germline V gene sequence: CDR1 SGHTA, CDR2 FQGNSA. Trimming stripped 1 base from V and 8 bases from J, with 21 bases between. CDR3 DNA: TGTGCCAGCAGCTTAGTGGTTCGGCTAGTGGAAGGAGATGAGCAGTTCTTC. Residues: CASSLVVRLVEGDEQFF.

The rearrangement joins TRBV4-3 to TRBJ2-7, with 7 bases identical to TRBD1. This CDR3 comprises 15 residues. Germline assignment: CDR1 LGHNA and CDR2 YSLEER. Germline trimming cut 1 base from V and 0 bases from J; bases unmatched to any gene: 3. As DNA, the CDR3 is TGCGCCAGCAGCCAAGGGGGGACAGACTCCTACGAGCAGTACTTC. It yields the protein CASSQGGTDSYEQYF.

The chain employs TRBV6-1 and TRBJ2-2; no clear D. Per germline, CDR1 MNHNS and CDR2 SASEGT. This CDR3 is built from 13 residues. Trimming took 2 bases from V and 7 from J, leaving 8 bases between them. CDR3 protein: CASSESPVGELFF. The DNA of the CDR3 is TGTGCCAGCAGTGAATCTCCGGTCGGGGAGCTGTTTTTT.

The chain links TRBV27 to TRBJ2-2; 7 bases align to TRBD1. This CDR3 has 18 residues. CDR1 and CDR2 (germline): MNHEY, SMNVEV (reference sequence). Germline trimming cut 5 bases from V and 2 bases from J; bases unmatched to any gene: 14. The CDR3 nucleotides are TGTGCCAGCAGTACCCTACTAACCGGGACAGCCAACACCGGGGAGCTGTTTTTT. It specifies CASSTLLTGTANTGELFF.

The chain joins TRBV6-6 to TRBJ2-3; no clear D gene. Trimming pared 0 bases from V and 2 bases from J, leaving 6 bases between. The CDR3 runs 14 residues. Germline V gene data show CDR1 as MNHNY and CDR2 as SVGAGI (reference sequence). The CDR3 here is CASSYSEVTDTQYF. The CDR3 coding sequence is TGTGCCAGCAGTTACTCGGAAGTCACAGATACGCAGTATTTT.

The J gene is TRBJ2-1, the V gene TRBV6-2 or TRBV6-3; D is perhaps TRBD2 (5 bases). V was shortened by 8 bases and J by 1 base, with 12 bases between the two germline ends. The CDR3 is made up of 14 amino acids. Germline CDR1 is MNHEY and CDR2 is SVGEGT. This chain's CDR3 is CASGVLDSYNEQFF. The DNA of the CDR3 is TGTGCCAGCGGTGTACTAGATTCCTACAATGAGCAGTTCTTC.

This rearrangement joins TRBV19 to TRBJ2-2; either TRBD1 or TRBD2 may fit D (5 bases each). The germline CDR1 and CDR2 sequences are LNHDA and SQIVND (reference sequence). V lost 8 bases and J lost 5, with 12 bases in between. CDR3 size: 13 residues. CDR3 protein: CASRDLSTGELFF. The CDR3 DNA reads TGTGCCAGTCGGGACCTTAGTACCGGGGAGCTGTTTTTT.

CDR3 in amino acids: CASSQTGRFEKLFF. The CDR3 DNA follows: TGTGCCAGCAGCCAGACGGGACGGTTTGAAAAACTGTTTTTT. The chain employs TRBV3-1 and TRBJ1-4; possible D gene TRBD1, 5 bases. Germline CDR1 and CDR2: LGHDT and YNNKEL (reference sequence). This CDR3 contains 14 residues. V was shortened by 3 bases and J by 7 bases, with 12 bases between the two germline ends.

This clonotype was seen a handful of times. The chain carries TRBV4-1 and TRBJ2-3; D gene uncertain. This CDR3 is 13 amino acids long. Per the germline V gene, CDR1 is MGHRA and CDR2 is YSYEKL. V lost 6 bases and J 1 base, leaving 8 bases between the germline ends. CDR3 in DNA: TGCGCCAGCAGGGCGAAGCGCACAGATACGCAGTATTTT. Protein sequence: CASRAKRTDTQYF.

The chain couples TRBV2 to TRBJ1-5; TRBD1 agrees at 9 bases. This CDR3 comprises 15 residues. The V gene's germline CDR1 is SNHLY and CDR2 FYNNEI. V lost 5 bases and J lost 5; bases outside the gene matches: 7. The CDR3 nucleotides are TGTGCCAGCAGTATAACAGGGGGCGGTTATCAGCCCCAGCATTTT. Its translation: CASSITGGGYQPQHF. The whole variable domain, remainder taken from reference TRBV2 and TRBJ1-5, is EPEVTQTPSHQVTQMGQEVILRCVPISNHLYFYWYRQILGQKVEFLVSFYNNEISEKSEIFDDQFSVERPDGSNFTLKIRSTKLEDSAMYFCASSITGGGYQPQHFGDGTRLSIL.

This CDR3 reads CASSESAAAGGYTF. CDR3 in DNA: TGCGCCAGCAGTGAGTCTGCTGCGGCGGGCGGCTACACCTTC. The chain employs TRBV10-1 and TRBJ1-2; D is uncertain. The CDR3 extends over 14 amino acids. Trimming left V 0 bases short and J 8 bases short, with 13 bases between. The germline V gene encodes CDR1 WNHNN and CDR2 SYGVQD (reference sequence).

J is TRBJ2-5 and V is TRBV5-1; D is possibly TRBD1 (5 bases). Germline CDR1 SGHRS, CDR2 YFSETQ. Trimming cost V 4 bases and J 7 bases, with 29 bases left between them. CDR3 size: 18 residues. The CDR3 DNA is TGCGCCAGCAGCATAACTGGGGCAGGCACGACCGAAGAGAGGACCCAGTACTTC. It specifies CASSITGAGTTEERTQYF.

This clonotype was picked up a small number of times. The chain couples TRBV28 to TRBJ1-5; D is possibly TRBD1 (6 bases). The V gene lost 11 bases and the J gene lost 0 bases, with 14 bases spanning the gap. The CDR3 contains 14 residues. Looked up from germline, CDR1 is MDHEN and CDR2 is SYDVKM. CDR3 sequence reads: CAGSGGYSNQPQHF. The CDR3 DNA is TGTGCCGGGTCCGGGGGCTATAGCAATCAGCCCCAGCATTTT.

The chain recombines TRBV2 with TRBJ1-1; no clear D. The CDR3 consists of 13 residues. Between the trimmed V and J ends, which lost 9 bases and 3 bases, there was a span of 14 bases. The germline gives CDR1 SNHLY, CDR2 FYNNEI. The CDR3 sequence is CARDLVKDTEAFF. The DNA for the CDR3 is TGTGCCAGAGACCTTGTTAAGGACACTGAAGCTTTCTTT.

A few counts support this clonotype. The J gene is TRBJ2-7, the V gene TRBV7-9, with a weak D call TRBD1 (6 bases). CDR3 length: 14 residues. V shed 1 base and J shed 3 bases, with 10 bases lying between them. CDR1 is SEHNR, CDR2 FQNEAQ, per germline (reference sequence). This chain's CDR3 is CASSLGQERYEQYF. The CDR3 region has the DNA TGTGCCAGCAGCTTAGGACAGGAACGCTACGAGCAGTACTTC.

This rearrangement joins TRBV2 to TRBJ2-3; the match to TRBD2 covers 13 bases. CDR3 length: 16 amino acids. J lost 5 bases, V lost 11 bases, and 13 bases had no gene match. Germline lookup yields CDR1 SNHLY and CDR2 FYNNEI. This chain's CDR3 is CAGTRPGTSGVDTQYF. The DNA of the CDR3 is TGTGCCGGCACCCGACCCGGGACTAGCGGGGTAGATACGCAGTATTTT.

This chain uses TRBV20-1 with TRBJ2-4, with D perhaps matching TRBD2 (5 bases). This CDR3 is 13 amino acids long. The germline V gene has CDR1 DFQATT and CDR2 SNEGSKA (reference sequence). The V gene lost 7 bases and the J gene lost 3 bases, with 13 bases spanning the gap. CDR3 sequence reads: CSVMAGSKNIQYF. For the CDR3, the DNA is TGCAGTGTCATGGCTGGGAGCAAAAACATTCAGTACTTC.

J is TRBJ2-1 and V is TRBV6-1; D is ambiguous. The V and J ends lost 6 bases and 0 bases respectively, with 12 bases between them. The germline gives CDR1 MNHNS, CDR2 SASEGT. This CDR3 has 15 amino acids. The CDR3: CASRKTGDSYNEQFF. As DNA, the CDR3 is TGTGCCAGCAGGAAGACTGGCGACTCCTACAATGAGCAGTTCTTC.

The rearrangement uses TRBV4-1 and TRBJ2-6; 8 bases match TRBD2. Germline V gives CDR1 MGHRA, CDR2 YSYEKL. Losses at the gene ends were 0 bases for V and 4 bases for J; bases not matched to a gene: 2. The CDR3 is 16 amino acids. The CDR3 sequence: CASSQETSAGANVLTF. DNA of the CDR3: TGCGCCAGCAGCCAAGAGACTAGCGCCGGGGCCAACGTCCTGACTTTC.

The chain combines TRBV4-1 with TRBJ2-3; unclear D gene. The germline gives CDR1 MGHRA, CDR2 YSYEKL. This CDR3 is built from 15 residues. The V gene lost 8 bases and the J gene lost 4 bases, with 19 bases spanning the gap. CDR3 loop: CASRKRSSWADTQYF. CDR3 nucleotide sequence: TGCGCCAGCCGAAAGAGGTCGTCGTGGGCAGATACGCAGTATTTT.

V and J are TRBV9 and TRBJ2-1; TRBD2 agrees at 11 bases. Germline assignment: CDR1 SGDLS and CDR2 YYNGEE. With V trimmed by 1 base and J by 6 bases, 6 bases remained unmatched. This CDR3 has 16 residues. As DNA, the CDR3 is TGTGCCAGCAGCGTAACTAGCGGGAGATTTATCAATGAGCAGTTCTTC. Residues: CASSVTSGRFINEQFF.

The chain employs TRBV11-2 and TRBJ2-7, with 8 positions matching TRBD2. The CDR3 sequence is 14 residues long. Germline V gene lookup returns CDR1 SGHAT and CDR2 FQNNGV. J was trimmed by 3 bases and V by 6 bases; bases with no gene match: 7. This CDR3 is CASRPLAGIYEQYF. CDR3 nucleotide sequence: TGTGCCAGCAGACCCTTAGCGGGAATCTACGAGCAGTACTTC.

This clonotype was seen more than once but under ten times. The chain joins TRBV10-3 to TRBJ1-6, with D uncertain. V shed 5 bases and J shed 9 bases, with 14 bases lying between them. Germline-derived CDR1 and CDR2 are ENHRY and SYGVKD. This CDR3 is 14 amino acids long. This CDR3 is CAISTRDVASPLHF. The CDR3 nucleotides are TGTGCCATCAGTACCCGGGATGTCGCTTCACCCCTCCACTTT.

This clonotype was seen more than once but under ten times. The chain is built from TRBV4-3 and TRBJ2-2; D unresolved. The CDR3 is 13 amino acids. Germline V gives CDR1 LGHNA, CDR2 YSLEER. Trimming took off 0 bases at V and 10 bases at J, with 9 bases between the two ends. The CDR3 nucleotides are TGCGCCAGCAGCCAAGACCTGGATTTGGAGCTGTTTTTT. Its protein is CASSQDLDLELFF.

The rearrangement uses TRBV6-4 and TRBJ2-4; no reliable D call. Trimming removed 8 bases at V and 1 base at J, with 15 bases between. CDR3 length: 15 residues. Germline CDR1 reads MRHNA; CDR2 reads SNTAGT. Here the CDR3 DNA reads TGTGCCAGCGTTGACCCCGTTGGGGCCAAAAACATTCAGTACTTC. Translation gives CASVDPVGAKNIQYF.

The chain recombines TRBV11-2 with TRBJ2-1, with D possibly called TRBD1 or TRBD2 (7 bases each). CDR3 length: 14 residues. In germline, CDR1 is SGHAT, CDR2 FQNNGV. Trimming removed 2 bases from V and 7 bases from J, with 12 bases in between. The CDR3 loop reads CASSLSGTANEQFF. In nucleotides, the CDR3 is TGTGCCAGCAGCTTAAGCGGGACAGCGAATGAGCAGTTCTTC.

The rearrangement links TRBV25-1 to TRBJ1-2; D is possibly TRBD1 (6 bases). V was cut by 4 bases and J by 9 bases, with 18 bases left in between. This CDR3 comprises 14 residues. From germline, CDR1 is MGHDK and CDR2 SYGVNS. In nucleotides, the CDR3 is TGTGCCAGCAGTGGGCCGGGACAAATTTATAGCTACACCTTC. Translated, it gives CASSGPGQIYSYTF.